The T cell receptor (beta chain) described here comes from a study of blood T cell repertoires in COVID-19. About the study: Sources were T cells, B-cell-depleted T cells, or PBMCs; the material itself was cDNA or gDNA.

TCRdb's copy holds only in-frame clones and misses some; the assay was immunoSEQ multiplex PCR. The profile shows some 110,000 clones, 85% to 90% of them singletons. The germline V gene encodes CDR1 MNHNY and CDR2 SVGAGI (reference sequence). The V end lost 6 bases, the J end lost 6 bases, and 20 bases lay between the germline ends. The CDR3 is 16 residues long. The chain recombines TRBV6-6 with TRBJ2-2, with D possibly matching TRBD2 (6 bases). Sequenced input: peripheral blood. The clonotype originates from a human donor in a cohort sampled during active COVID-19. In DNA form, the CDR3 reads TGTGCCAGCAGCCCCGGTGGGGGAGGTCGATCCGGGGAGCTGTTTTTT. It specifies CASSPGGGGRSGELFF.